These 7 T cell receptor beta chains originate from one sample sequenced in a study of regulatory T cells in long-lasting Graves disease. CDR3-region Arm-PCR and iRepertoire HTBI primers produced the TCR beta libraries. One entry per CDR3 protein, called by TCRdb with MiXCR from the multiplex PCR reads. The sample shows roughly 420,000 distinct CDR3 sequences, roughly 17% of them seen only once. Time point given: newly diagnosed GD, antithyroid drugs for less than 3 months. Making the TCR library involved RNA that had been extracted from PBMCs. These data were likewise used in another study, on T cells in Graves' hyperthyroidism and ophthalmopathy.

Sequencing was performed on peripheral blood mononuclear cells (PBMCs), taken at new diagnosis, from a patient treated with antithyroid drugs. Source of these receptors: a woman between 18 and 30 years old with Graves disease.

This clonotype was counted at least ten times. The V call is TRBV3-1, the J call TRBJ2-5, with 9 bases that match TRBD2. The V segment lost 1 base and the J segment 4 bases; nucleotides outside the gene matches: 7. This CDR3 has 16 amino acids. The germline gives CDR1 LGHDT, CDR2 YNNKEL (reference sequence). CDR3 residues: CASSQVTGLAGETQYF. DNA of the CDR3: TGTGCCAGCAGCCAAGTGACGGGACTAGCTGGAGAGACCCAGTACTTC.

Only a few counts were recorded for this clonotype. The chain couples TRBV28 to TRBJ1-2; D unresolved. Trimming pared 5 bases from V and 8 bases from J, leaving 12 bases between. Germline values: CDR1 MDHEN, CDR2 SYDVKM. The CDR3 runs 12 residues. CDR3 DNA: TGTGCCAGCAGTCCCCTTGAGAGAGGCTACACCTTC. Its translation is CASSPLERGYTF.

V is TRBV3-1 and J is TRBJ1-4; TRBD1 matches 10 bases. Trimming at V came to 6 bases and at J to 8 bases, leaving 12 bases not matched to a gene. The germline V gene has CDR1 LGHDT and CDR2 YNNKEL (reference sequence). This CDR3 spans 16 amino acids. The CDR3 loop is CASSKVRQGAEEKLFF. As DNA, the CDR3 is TGTGCCAGCAGTAAAGTTCGACAGGGGGCCGAGGAAAAACTGTTTTTT.

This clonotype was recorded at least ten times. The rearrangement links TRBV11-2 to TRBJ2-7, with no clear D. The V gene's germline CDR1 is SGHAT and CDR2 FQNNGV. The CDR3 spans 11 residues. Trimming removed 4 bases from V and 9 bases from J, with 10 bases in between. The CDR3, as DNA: TGTGCCAGCAGCTCTACGGCAGGGCAGTACTTC. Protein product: CASSSTAGQYF.

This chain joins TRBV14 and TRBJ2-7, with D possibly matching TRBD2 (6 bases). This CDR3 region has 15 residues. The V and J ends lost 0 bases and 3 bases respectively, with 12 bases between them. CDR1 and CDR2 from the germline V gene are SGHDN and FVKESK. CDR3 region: CASSQDPGGFYEQYF. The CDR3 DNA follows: TGTGCCAGCAGCCAAGATCCCGGGGGTTTCTACGAGCAGTACTTC.

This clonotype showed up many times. CDR3 sequence reads: CASSYGNRRTYEQYF. CDR3 DNA sequence: TGTGCCAGCAGTTACGGGAACCGCCGGACCTACGAGCAGTACTTC. V and J are TRBV6-8 and TRBJ2-7; D uncertain. Trimming shortened V by 2 bases and J by 2 bases, and 13 bases separated the two germline ends. Per germline, CDR1 MNHGY and CDR2 SAAAGT. CDR3 size: 15 residues.

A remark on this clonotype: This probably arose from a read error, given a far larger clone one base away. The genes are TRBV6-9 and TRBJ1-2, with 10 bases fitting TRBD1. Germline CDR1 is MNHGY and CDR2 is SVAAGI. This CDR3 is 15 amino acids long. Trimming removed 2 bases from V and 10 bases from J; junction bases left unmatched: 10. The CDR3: CASSYGTGVLDDYTF. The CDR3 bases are TGTGCCAGCAGTTATGGGACAGGGGTCCTTGATGACTACACCTTC.